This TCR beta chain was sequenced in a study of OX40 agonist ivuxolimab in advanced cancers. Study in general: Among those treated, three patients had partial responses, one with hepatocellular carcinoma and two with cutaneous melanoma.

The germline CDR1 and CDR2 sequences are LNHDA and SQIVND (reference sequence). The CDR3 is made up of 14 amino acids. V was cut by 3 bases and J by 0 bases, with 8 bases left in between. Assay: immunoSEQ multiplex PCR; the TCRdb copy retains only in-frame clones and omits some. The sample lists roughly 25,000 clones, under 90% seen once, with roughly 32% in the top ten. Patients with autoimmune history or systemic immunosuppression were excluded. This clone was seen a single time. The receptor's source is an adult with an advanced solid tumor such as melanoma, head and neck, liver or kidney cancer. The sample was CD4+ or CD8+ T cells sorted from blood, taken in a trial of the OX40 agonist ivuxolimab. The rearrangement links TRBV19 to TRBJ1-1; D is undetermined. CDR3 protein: CASSMSHLNTEAFF. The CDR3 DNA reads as TGTGCCAGTAGTATGAGTCACCTGAACACTGAAGCTTTCTTT.